One TCR beta chain is described in this entry. Its antigen is unknown. These data originate in a study of T-cell reconstitution after alpha-beta-depleted transplantation in children. Study-wide results and limits: Fresh T-cell production supplied most of the T-cell counts and diversity seen one year after transplant. Where alpha-beta T cells came from about two months after transplant was reportedly several hundred expanded graft clones. Several patients had high TCRbeta diversity at day 60; it came from surviving recipient T cells and thymic progenitors.

Preparation of the TCRbeta library was carried out with unique molecular identifiers. TCRdb re-called the PCR reads with MiXCR, one entry per CDR3 protein. This sample has about 58,000 distinct CDR3 sequences, with 40% to 45% found just once. V shed 0 bases and J shed 13 bases, with 15 bases lying between them. Germline V gene data show CDR1 as ENHRY and CDR2 as SYGVKD. This CDR3 contains 13 residues. The chain is built from TRBV10-3 and TRBJ1-1; D gene ambiguous. The sequence was collected from a male patient between 5 and 17 years old who had a stem cell transplant for acute lymphoblastic leukemia, so the T cells may come from the graft donor. Sequenced material: PBMCs, mostly from graft donor cells, taken 360 days after TCRalphabeta/CD19-depleted stem cell transplant. The CDR3 DNA follows: TGTGCCATCAGTGAGTCCAGGCCCGCCCCCTTTTTCTTT. It encodes CAISESRPAPFFF.